These 27 T cell receptor beta chains originate from one sample sequenced in a study of a mutant IDH1 vaccine in newly diagnosed glioma. Time point: week 5, during vaccination. Each dose delivered 300 ug of mutant IDH1 20-mer peptide subcutaneously with imiquimod. The data were produced by immunoSEQ multiplex PCR, yet TCRdb's version contains in-frame clones alone and is incomplete. The sample carries approximately 37,000 clones, roughly three fifths recorded once. Antigen specificity for these receptors is unknown. The sequenced sample was PBMCs, obtained from a glioma patient whose treatment included an IDH1 peptide vaccine. The receptors were sampled from a young woman with glioma.

This clone was counted between two and nine times. The gene calls are TRBV7-2 and TRBJ2-4; D unclear. Trimming took off 1 base at V and 12 bases at J, with 7 bases between the two ends. There are 11 residues in the CDR3. CDR1 SGHTA and CDR2 FQGNSA come from the germline V gene. The CDR3, as DNA: TGTGCCAGCAGCTTAGTGGGTACTCAGTACTTC. Residues: CASSLVGTQYF.

This chain links TRBV9 with TRBJ2-1; 7 bases are shared with TRBD2. The CDR3 runs to 15 residues. The junction had 4 bases not matched to a gene; V was cut back by 4 bases and J by 0 bases. Germline V gives CDR1 SGDLS, CDR2 YYNGEE. The chain's CDR3 is CASSPGGSSYNEQFF. The CDR3 nucleotides are TGTGCCAGCAGCCCGGGCGGGAGCTCCTACAATGAGCAGTTCTTC.

The rearrangement joins TRBV10-3 to TRBJ1-3; 8 nucleotides line up with TRBD1. This CDR3 contains 14 residues. Per the germline V gene, CDR1 is ENHRY and CDR2 is SYGVKD. Trimming took 8 bases from V and 8 from J; bases not matched to a gene: 11. The CDR3 is CAIAPTGQADTIYF. CDR3 DNA sequence: TGTGCCATCGCACCAACGGGACAGGCGGACACCATATATTTT.

The chain employs TRBV4-1 and TRBJ2-2; 7 positions agree with TRBD2. CDR1 and CDR2 (germline): MGHRA, YSYEKL. The CDR3 totals 15 residues. Trimming at V came to 8 bases and at J to 4 bases, leaving 10 bases not matched to a gene. The CDR3 reads CASGQSSGATGELFF. The CDR3, as DNA: TGCGCCAGCGGACAATCTAGCGGAGCCACCGGGGAGCTGTTTTTT.

This clone was seen only a few times. This chain connects TRBV19 to TRBJ1-1, with D unresolved. The CDR3 has 12 residues. V lost 5 bases and J lost 4, with 8 bases in between. Per germline, CDR1 LNHDA and CDR2 SQIVND (reference sequence). CDR3 loop: CASSGRPTEAFF. The CDR3 bases are TGTGCCAGTAGTGGGCGGCCCACTGAAGCTTTCTTT.

This clone has only a few counts. This chain connects TRBV6-5 to TRBJ2-1; 7 nucleotides agree with TRBD1. This CDR3 is 13 amino acids long. Germline V CDR1 and CDR2: MNHEY, SVGAGI. The ends lost 8 bases at V and 12 bases at J; junction bases unmatched: 13. The CDR3: CASGQDGRMRQFF. CDR3 bases: TGTGCCAGCGGACAGGACGGCAGGATGCGGCAGTTCTTC.

This chain links TRBV25-1 with TRBJ2-3; 10 bases map to TRBD1. CDR1 is MGHDK and CDR2 is SYGVNS in the germline V gene. After removal of 6 bases from V and 10 bases from J, the junction contained 7 bases not matched to a gene. The CDR3 length is 13 residues. This CDR3 is CASRGQGLLAQYF. CDR3 DNA sequence: TGTGCCAGCAGGGGACAGGGGTTACTTGCGCAGTATTTT.

The J gene is TRBJ2-3, the V gene TRBV7-6; TRBD2 matches at 13 bases. J was trimmed by 2 bases and V by 5 bases; bases with no gene match: 4. The CDR3 sequence is 16 residues long. The germline V gene encodes CDR1 SGHVS and CDR2 FNYEAQ. CDR3 in amino acids: CASSMTSGGLTDTQYF. Here the CDR3 DNA reads TGTGCCAGCAGCATGACTAGCGGGGGGCTCACAGATACGCAGTATTTT. Looking up the rest from reference TRBV7-6 and TRBJ2-3 gives the full variable domain: GAGVSQSPRYKVTKRGQDVALRCDPISGHVSLYWYRQALGQGPEFLTYFNYEAQQDKSGLPNDRFSAERPEGSISTLTIQRTEQRDSAMYRCASSMTSGGLTDTQYFGPGTRLTVL.

The rearrangement links TRBV14 to TRBJ2-7; possibly TRBD1 or TRBD2 for D (5 bases each). This CDR3 is 14 amino acids long. Germline loops: CDR1 SGHDN, CDR2 FVKESK. V lost 1 base and J 9 bases, leaving 16 bases between the germline ends. CDR3 sequence reads: CASSQGWDPRGQYF. CDR3 DNA: TGTGCCAGCAGCCAAGGGTGGGACCCTCGTGGGCAGTACTTC.

V is TRBV29-1 and J is TRBJ2-2, with 9 bases matching TRBD2. From germline, CDR1 is SQVTM and CDR2 ANQGSEA. CDR3 length: 15 residues. V dropped 7 bases and J dropped 6; count of bases not matched to a gene: 12. The CDR3 region has the DNA TGCAGCGCAAAAACCGGGACTAGCATTTCCGGGGAGCTGTTTTTT. It yields the protein CSAKTGTSISGELFF.

This clone appeared a single time. The chain is built from TRBV29-1 and TRBJ1-2; 7 positions match TRBD1. The CDR3 sequence is 16 residues long. CDR1 and CDR2 from the germline V gene are SQVTM and ANQGSEA. J was trimmed by 4 bases and V by 3 bases; bases with no gene match: 14. The DNA for the CDR3 is TGCAGCGTTGATATTGGGCGACAGGGAGGTTTCTATGGCTACACCTTC. Translating it yields CSVDIGRQGGFYGYTF.

The rearrangement links TRBV7-2 to TRBJ2-5, with 7 bases that match TRBD2. CDR3 length equals 17 residues. Per germline, CDR1 SGHTA and CDR2 FQGNSA. V lost 2 bases and J lost 5; bases outside the gene matches: 14. The DNA of the CDR3 is TGTGCCAGCAGCTTATCGCGGCGGGAGCCCCCCTTGGAGACCCAGTACTTC. This translates into CASSLSRREPPLETQYF.

This clone was counted only a few times. The rearrangement joins TRBV5-1 to TRBJ1-2; maybe TRBD1 (5 bases). V gave up 0 bases and J gave up 5 bases, with 20 bases separating them. This CDR3 spans 17 amino acids. CDR1 and CDR2 (germline): SGHRS, YFSETQ. The CDR3: CASSLAGPGIPQYGYTF. The CDR3 bases are TGCGCCAGCAGCTTGGCGGGACCCGGAATACCCCAGTATGGCTACACCTTC.

In DNA form, the CDR3 reads TGTGCCACCATTGTACAGGGGGCGAAGGGCTACACCTTC. Translated: CATIVQGAKGYTF. This sequence joins TRBV10-3 and TRBJ1-2, with TRBD1 matching over 9 bases. Germline CDR1 ENHRY, CDR2 SYGVKD. V was clipped by 10 bases and J by 8 bases; unmatched bases: 11. The CDR3 is 13 amino acids.

This rearrangement joins TRBV7-9 to TRBJ2-3; D not certain. Germline V gene data show CDR1 as SEHNR and CDR2 as FQNEAQ (reference sequence). The CDR3 sequence is 14 residues long. V was shortened by 1 base and J by 1 base, with 6 bases between the two germline ends. CDR3 residues: CASSLVGGTDTQYF. DNA of the CDR3: TGTGCCAGCAGCTTAGTAGGAGGCACAGATACGCAGTATTTT.

In the case of this clone: Lacking the conserved final phenylalanine or tryptophan, this CDR3 likely reflects a read error. This sequence joins TRBV28 and TRBJ2-3; D is uncertain. The CDR3 has 14 amino acids. The V gene lost 8 bases and the J gene lost 0 bases, with 12 bases spanning the gap. Germline values: CDR1 MDHEN, CDR2 SYDVKM. CDR3 coding DNA: TGTGCCAGCTATAACCCGTGGAGCACAGATACGCAGTATTCT. The encoded protein is CASYNPWSTDTQYS.

The CDR3 sequence is CASSIGTGGVRSGQPQHF. The CDR3 DNA reads TGTGCCAGCAGCATTGGGACAGGGGGCGTTCGTAGCGGTCAGCCCCAGCATTTT. The rearrangement joins TRBV7-9 to TRBJ1-5, with 12 bases that match TRBD1. CDR3 size: 18 residues. V gave up 5 bases and J gave up 6 bases; unmatched junction bases: 14. The germline V gene has CDR1 SEHNR and CDR2 FQNEAQ (reference sequence).

This clone was detected only once. The chain is built from TRBV20-1 and TRBJ1-1; possible D gene TRBD1, 5 bases. The CDR3 sequence is 11 residues long. V lost 5 bases and J lost 3, with 7 bases in between. Germline V gene sequence: CDR1 DFQATT, CDR2 SNEGSKA (reference sequence). The CDR3 sequence is CSASGYTEAFF. The CDR3 DNA follows: TGCAGTGCTTCAGGGTACACTGAAGCTTTCTTT.

The chain employs TRBV7-8 and TRBJ2-5; the match to TRBD1 covers 7 bases. Germline CDR1 and CDR2: SGHVS and FQNEAQ. The ends lost 5 bases at V and 5 bases at J; junction bases unmatched: 11. The CDR3 consists of 15 residues. In DNA form, the CDR3 reads TGTGCCAGCAGCCCCCCGGGACAGCCTGGGGAGACCCAGTACTTC. It specifies CASSPPGQPGETQYF. Using reference TRBV7-8 and TRBJ2-5 for the parts outside the CDR3, the full variable domain is GAGVSQSPRYKVAKRGQDVALRCDPISGHVSLFWYQQALGQGPEFLTYFQNEAQLDKSGLPSDRFFAERPEGSVSTLKIQRTQQEDSAVYLCASSPPGQPGETQYFGPGTRLLVL.

This sequence joins TRBV4-2 and TRBJ1-2; maybe TRBD1 (6 bases). CDR1 LGHNA and CDR2 YNFKEQ come from the germline V gene. V was cut by 0 bases and J by 0 bases, with 8 bases left in between. This CDR3 is 15 amino acids long. The CDR3 reads CASSQEQGPNYGYTF. The CDR3 coding sequence is TGTGCCAGCAGCCAAGAACAGGGCCCTAACTATGGCTACACCTTC.

A few counts support this clone. V and J are TRBV2 and TRBJ2-7, with D possibly being TRBD1 (5 bases). Germline assignment: CDR1 SNHLY and CDR2 FYNNEI. The ends were cut back, 6 bases at V and 3 bases at J, with 12 bases in the middle. The CDR3 extends over 13 amino acids. The CDR3 nucleotides are TGTGCCAGCAGCCCGACAGTCCTCTACGAGCAGTACTTC. It translates to CASSPTVLYEQYF.

The chain couples TRBV19 to TRBJ1-6, with D unclear. The CDR3 has 15 amino acids. Trimming shortened V by 3 bases and J by 5 bases, and 11 bases separated the two germline ends. The V gene's germline CDR1 is LNHDA and CDR2 SQIVND (reference sequence). CDR3 sequence (DNA): TGTGCCAGTAGTATCGGGCAGCCTAATAATTCACCCCTCCACTTT. Protein sequence: CASSIGQPNNSPLHF.

In its sample, this clone was seen a few times. The J gene is TRBJ1-2, the V gene TRBV30; TRBD1 agrees at 7 bases. After removal of 4 bases from V and 2 bases from J, the junction contained 22 bases not matched to a gene. This CDR3 spans 19 amino acids. Germline assignment: CDR1 GTSNPN and CDR2 SVGIG (reference sequence). The CDR3 DNA reads TGTGCCTGGATACCCGGCCATCGACCGGGACAGAGTATGAACTATGGCTACACCTTC. Protein sequence: CAWIPGHRPGQSMNYGYTF.

The chain has TRBV6-1 and TRBJ1-2; D not resolved. Per germline, CDR1 MNHNS and CDR2 SASEGT. This CDR3 region has 15 residues. Trimming pared 2 bases from V and 6 bases from J, leaving 16 bases between. This CDR3 is CASSEQGAPGDGYTF. CDR3 coding DNA: TGTGCCAGCAGTGAACAAGGCGCGCCTGGGGATGGCTACACCTTC.

This chain joins TRBV4-3 and TRBJ2-3; 9 bases are a match to TRBD1. V was clipped by 1 base and J by 4 bases; unmatched bases: 9. The CDR3 is 17 amino acids. The germline V gene encodes CDR1 LGHNA and CDR2 YSLEER. CDR3 in DNA: TGCGCCAGCAGCCAAGGTTCCGGGACAGGGTTTGCAGATACGCAGTATTTT. It yields the protein CASSQGSGTGFADTQYF.

This clone was observed a few times. The gene calls are TRBV5-4 and TRBJ2-2; no clear D. This CDR3 has 13 residues. Germline V gene data show CDR1 as SGHNT and CDR2 as YYREEE (reference sequence). The V and J ends lost 6 bases and 6 bases respectively, with 12 bases between them. CDR3 DNA: TGTGCCAGCAATAGGTTTAACGCCGGGGAGCTGTTTTTT. Protein: CASNRFNAGELFF.

The rearrangement uses TRBV10-3 and TRBJ2-6; 9 nucleotides line up with TRBD1. The CDR3 extends over 15 amino acids. V dropped 8 bases and J dropped 1; count of bases not matched to a gene: 3. CDR1 ENHRY and CDR2 SYGVKD come from the germline V gene. CDR3 nucleotides: TGTGCCATCGGGACAGGGACTTCTGGGGCCAACGTCCTGACTTTC. Protein product: CAIGTGTSGANVLTF.